This is a list of T cell receptor beta chains from one sample in a study of shared clonotypes between healthy human individuals. Repertoires were generated with immunoSEQ multiplex PCR, while TCRdb's copy carries only in-frame clones and drops some. The table has approximately 2.4 million clones, approximately 95% seen once. The specimen was naive CD4+ T cells sorted from blood. The receptor source for this set is a man aged 18 to 30 in good health. CDR3s include the opening cysteine and the closing phenylalanine or tryptophan. A D gene is named only where the DNA matches it firmly. Only part of the rows carry a size: once, few, many, or a class if the clone is expanded.

V gene,J gene,clone size,D gene,CDR3 DNA,CDR3 protein
TRBV11-2,TRBJ2-7,NA,NA,TGTGCCAGCAGCTTAGATTTAAGGTTCGACGAGCAGTACTTC,CASSLDLRFDEQYF
TRBV27,TRBJ2-1,NA,TRBD2,TGTGCCAGCAGTCCCCGAGGTAGCGGGGGATCTACCTACAATGAGCAGTTCTTC,CASSPRGSGGSTYNEQFF
TRBV18,TRBJ2-7,once,NA,TGTGCCAGCTCACCTATCCACCTGAACGAGCAGTACTTC,CASSPIHLNEQYF
TRBV4-3,TRBJ2-7,NA,NA,TGCGCCAGCAGCCAAGAATTGGGTACCGAGACCTACGAGCAGTACTTC,CASSQELGTETYEQYF
TRBV7-9,TRBJ1-4,NA,NA,TGTGCCAGCAGCTTCAGCCCCTTGGTCGGGGAAAAACTGTTTTTT,CASSFSPLVGEKLFF
TRBV2,TRBJ2-4,NA,NA,TGTGCCAGCAGTGGAGGTGCCAAAAACATTCAGTACTTC,CASSGGAKNIQYF
TRBV10-3,TRBJ1-6,NA,TRBD1,TGTGCCATCAGCGAACCGGGACAGGATAATTCACCCCTCCACTTT,CAISEPGQDNSPLHF
TRBV5-1,TRBJ2-5,NA,NA,TGCGCCAGCAGCTTGGACACGCCCTCGAGAGGCCAAGAGACCCAGTACTTC,CASSLDTPSRGQETQYF
TRBV21-1,TRBJ1-6,NA,NA,TGTGCCAGCTCGAACATCCGGGACTTTAATTCACCCCTCCACTTT,CASSNIRDFNSPLHF
TRBV30,TRBJ2-2,NA,NA,TGTGCCTGGAGTCCTCAGGGAACCGGGGAGCTGTTTTTT,CAWSPQGTGELFF
TRBV18,TRBJ1-3,NA,NA,TGTGCCAGCTCAAATCTAGACTCGAGCTCTGGAAACACCATATATTTT,CASSNLDSSSGNTIYF
TRBV6-5,TRBJ1-5,NA,TRBD1,TGTGCCAGCAGACCAGGGACAGTTAATCAGCCCCAGCATTTT,CASRPGTVNQPQHF
TRBV5-1,TRBJ2-1,few,TRBD2,TGCGCCAGCAGCTTGACTAGCGGCTCCTACAATGAGCAGTTCTTC,CASSLTSGSYNEQFF
TRBV29-1,TRBJ1-1,once,NA,TGCAGCGTTGAAGTCCGGGGCACTTACACTGAAGCTTTCTTT,CSVEVRGTYTEAFF
TRBV5-1,TRBJ2-5,NA,TRBD1,TGCGCCAGCAGCTGGACAGGGTTAGGCAACCAAGAGACCCAGTACTTC,CASSWTGLGNQETQYF
TRBV11-2,TRBJ1-2,NA,NA,TGTGCCAGCAGCTTAGAACGCTATGGCTACACCTTC,CASSLERYGYTF
TRBV10-3,TRBJ1-5,NA,TRBD1,TGTGCCACTACCGGGACAGGGGTACAGCCCCAGCATTTT,CATTGTGVQPQHF
TRBV10-1,TRBJ2-5,NA,NA,TGCGCCAGCAGTGAGGGGACCCCCTCTTCGACCCAGTACTTC,CASSEGTPSSTQYF
TRBV6-5,TRBJ2-3,NA,TRBD2,TGTGCCAGCACGCGGGGGGGCCCAGATACGCAGTATTTT,CASTRGGPDTQYF
TRBV18,TRBJ1-1,NA,NA,TGTGCCAGCTCACCAACTCGGAACAGGGCCACTGAAGCTTTCTTT,CASSPTRNRATEAFF
TRBV4-3,TRBJ2-6,NA,NA,TGCGCCAGCAGCCCCCAGGGGTCTGGGGCCAACGTCCTGACTTTC,CASSPQGSGANVLTF
TRBV10-1,TRBJ2-7,NA,NA,TGCGCCAGCAGTGAGAGGTGGGTAGCGAAATTCCACGAGCAGTACTTC,CASSERWVAKFHEQYF
TRBV2,TRBJ2-7,NA,NA,TGTGCCAGCAGGGCTCAGGGGCAGTCCTACGAGCAGTACTTC,CASRAQGQSYEQYF
TRBV19,TRBJ1-4,NA,NA,TGTGCCAGTAGTATCAGGTCTAATGAAAAACTGTTTTTT,CASSIRSNEKLFF
TRBV6-6,TRBJ2-7,once,TRBD2,TGTGCCAGCAGTTACTCTAGCGGGAGGGCCGGGAGCGAGCAGTACTTC,CASSYSSGRAGSEQYF
TRBV29-1,TRBJ2-1,NA,TRBD1,TGCAGCGTTGCGGGGGACAGGCCTGATGAGCAGTTCTTC,CSVAGDRPDEQFF
TRBV10-2,TRBJ1-1,once,NA,TGCGCCAGCAGTGAGTCAGGGAGGGTGGGCCACATCACTGAAGCTTTCTTT,CASSESGRVGHITEAFF
TRBV28,TRBJ2-1,NA,NA,TGTGCCAGCAGTCCACCCCGGGCCGCCGTTCGGTTGTACAATGAGCAGTTCTTC,CASSPPRAAVRLYNEQFF
TRBV5-1,TRBJ1-3,once,TRBD1,TGCGCCAGCAGCGTGACAGGGATCACTGGAAACACCATATATTTT,CASSVTGITGNTIYF
TRBV19,TRBJ2-7,NA,NA,TGTGCCAGTACGGAGACGGGAGCCGCAAGGGGCGAGCAGTACTTC,CASTETGAARGEQYF
TRBV7-9,TRBJ2-1,NA,NA,TGTGCCAGCAGCTTAGCTGGAGGGGTATTATACAATGAGCAGTTCTTC,CASSLAGGVLYNEQFF
TRBV5-4,TRBJ2-3,NA,TRBD1,TGTGCCAGCAGCTTAACAGGGGCCAGTTGGACAGATACGCAGTATTTT,CASSLTGASWTDTQYF
TRBV28,TRBJ2-6,once,TRBD1,TGTGCCAGCAGTCGACAGGGCTCTGGGGCCAACGTCCTGACTTTC,CASSRQGSGANVLTF
TRBV14,TRBJ1-3,NA,TRBD1,TGTGCCAGCAGCCACTTAGACAGGGGGGAGGCTGGAAACACCATATATTTT,CASSHLDRGEAGNTIYF
TRBV4-3,TRBJ2-5,NA,NA,TGCGCCAGCAGCCAAGGGGGCCCGATCCCCCAAGAGACCCAGTACTTC,CASSQGGPIPQETQYF
TRBV6-5,TRBJ2-7,NA,NA,TGTGCCAGCAGTTACTCCGCAGGGAACCCCTACGAGCAGTACTTC,CASSYSAGNPYEQYF
TRBV6-1,TRBJ1-1,NA,TRBD1,TGTGCCATAAGTGCGGGACCCAGGGGGACTGAAGCTTTCTTT,CAISAGPRGTEAFF
TRBV28,TRBJ2-5,NA,TRBD2,TGTGCCAGCAGGCGCAGAGAGGGACTAGCGGGCCAAGAGACCCAGTACTTC,CASRRREGLAGQETQYF
TRBV6-1,TRBJ2-3,NA,NA,TGTGCCAGCAGTGACCTAGGTGGGGGGGCTTCAAATACGCAGTATTTT,CASSDLGGGASNTQYF
TRBV6-4,TRBJ1-1,NA,NA,TGTGCCAGCAGTATGACAGCGAACACTGAAGCTTTCTTT,CASSMTANTEAFF
TRBV18,TRBJ2-5,NA,TRBD1,TGTGCCAGCTCACCAATGACAGGGGCCGAGACCCAGTACTTC,CASSPMTGAETQYF
TRBV4-1,TRBJ2-7,NA,NA,TGCGCCAGCAGACTCGTTGGCGAGCAGTACTTC,CASRLVGEQYF
TRBV5-1,TRBJ2-2,NA,NA,TGCGCCAGCAGCTTGGTGGGGACGGTGAACACCGGGGAGCTGTTTTTT,CASSLVGTVNTGELFF
TRBV29-1,TRBJ2-7,NA,TRBD1,TGCAGCGTAGCCGACAGGGGCTCCTACGAGCAGTACTTC,CSVADRGSYEQYF
TRBV2,TRBJ2-3,NA,NA,TGTGCCAGCACCGTGGAGACAGTAAACACAGATACGCAGTATTTT,CASTVETVNTDTQYF
TRBV30,TRBJ2-3,NA,TRBD2,TGTGCCTCAGGACTAGCGGGAGGTGATACGCAGTATTTT,CASGLAGGDTQYF
TRBV13,TRBJ2-5,NA,NA,TGTGCCAGCAGCTTGGCGGAGACCCAGTACTTC,CASSLAETQYF
TRBV2,TRBJ2-7,NA,NA,TGTGCCAGCAACGGACAGGGGTTGGTAGCGGGAGGCTACGAGCAGTACTTC,CASNGQGLVAGGYEQYF
TRBV6-1,TRBJ2-5,NA,NA,TGTGCCAGCAGTGATGGCCAAGAGACCCAGTACTTC,CASSDGQETQYF
TRBV29-1,TRBJ1-5,NA,TRBD1,TGCAGCGTTGCGGCAGGGGGCGGTCAGCCCCAGCATTTT,CSVAAGGGQPQHF
TRBV5-6,TRBJ2-2,few,TRBD1,TGTGCCAGCACCCTTGGGGCAGGGGGAATCGGGGAGCTGTTTTTT,CASTLGAGGIGELFF
TRBV10-3,TRBJ2-7,NA,NA,TGTGCCATCACCAACAGCGGCTTTTCCTACGAGCAGTACTTC,CAITNSGFSYEQYF